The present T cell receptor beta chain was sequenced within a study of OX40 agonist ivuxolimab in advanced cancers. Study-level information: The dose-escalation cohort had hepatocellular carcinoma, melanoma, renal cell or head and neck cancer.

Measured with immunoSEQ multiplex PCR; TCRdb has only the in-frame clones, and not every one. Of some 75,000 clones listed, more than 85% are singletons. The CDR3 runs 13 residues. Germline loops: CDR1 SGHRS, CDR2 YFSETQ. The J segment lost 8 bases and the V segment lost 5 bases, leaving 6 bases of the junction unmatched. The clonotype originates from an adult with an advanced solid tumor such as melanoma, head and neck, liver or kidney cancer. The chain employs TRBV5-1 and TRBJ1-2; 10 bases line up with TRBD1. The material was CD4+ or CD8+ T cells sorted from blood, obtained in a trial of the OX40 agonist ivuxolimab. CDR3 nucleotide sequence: TGCGCCAGCAGGCCCGGGACAGGGGACGGCTACACCTTC. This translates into CASRPGTGDGYTF. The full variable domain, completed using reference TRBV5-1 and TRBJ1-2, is KAGVTQTPRYLIKTRGQQVTLSCSPISGHRSVSWYQQTPGQGLQFLFEYFSETQRNKGNFPGRFSGRQFSNSRSEMNVSTLELGDSALYLCASRPGTGDGYTFGSGTRLTVV.